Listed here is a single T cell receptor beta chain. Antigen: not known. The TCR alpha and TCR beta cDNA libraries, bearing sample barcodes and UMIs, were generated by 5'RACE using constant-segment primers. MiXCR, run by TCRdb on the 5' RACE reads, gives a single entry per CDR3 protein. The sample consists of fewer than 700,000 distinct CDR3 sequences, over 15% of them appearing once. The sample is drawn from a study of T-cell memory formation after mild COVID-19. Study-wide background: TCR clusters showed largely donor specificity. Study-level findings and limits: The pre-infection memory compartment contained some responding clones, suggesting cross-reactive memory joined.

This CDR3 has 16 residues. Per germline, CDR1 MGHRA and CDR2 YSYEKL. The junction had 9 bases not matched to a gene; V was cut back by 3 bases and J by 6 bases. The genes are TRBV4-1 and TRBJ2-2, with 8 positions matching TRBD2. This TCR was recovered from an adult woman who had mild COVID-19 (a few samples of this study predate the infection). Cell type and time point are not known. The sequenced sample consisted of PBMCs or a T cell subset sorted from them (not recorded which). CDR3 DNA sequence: TGCGCCAGCAGCCACACGACTAGCGAGGGGGCCGGGGAGCTGTTTTTT. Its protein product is CASSHTTSEGAGELFF.